The clone carrying this T cell receptor (beta chain) was counted at least ten times. Its antigen is not identified. CDR1 and CDR2 from the germline V gene are SGHDT and YYEEEE. The CDR3 contains 11 residues. With 4 bases clipped from V and 9 bases from J, the junction kept 1 base outside the gene matches. This sample is drawn from a study of CD8 T cells in ankylosing spondylitis. With molecular barcodes, quantitative 5'-RACE was used to make the TCR beta libraries. Each CDR3 protein gets one entry after TCRdb re-called the 5' RACE reads with MiXCR. This table has tens of thousands of distinct CDR3 sequences, under 5.5% appearing once. Overall study findings and caveats: In synovial fluid and blood from reactive arthritis, some motif variants were previously reported. The clones that were linked to disease were reported to be significantly enriched in matched synovial fluid samples from ankylosing spondylitis patients. Clones linked with disease were CD8+ and fairly uncommon in the peripheral blood.

Sequenced: blood, either unsorted or a sorted T cell fraction (not recorded which). The sequence was collected from a male donor with ankylosing spondylitis or in good health (not recorded which). V is TRBV5-6 and J is TRBJ2-3; the match to TRBD1 covers 8 bases. The CDR3 DNA reads TGTGCCAGCAGCCCAGGGGGCACGCAGTATTTT. Residues: CASSPGGTQYF.